This TCR beta chain originates from a study of shared clonotypes between healthy human individuals. On this clone itself: As yet, its antigen is unknown.

Study findings and constraints: Sequencing depth was expected to affect clonotype sharing among donors.

V was cut by 4 bases and J by 0 bases, with 6 bases left in between. The CDR3 extends over 14 amino acids. From germline, CDR1 is LNHDA and CDR2 SQIVND (reference sequence). Assay used: immunoSEQ multiplex PCR; TCRdb lists only in-frame clones, some missing. The sample contains about 1 million clones, roughly 70% of which appear only once. The chain uses TRBV19 and TRBJ2-2; D is unresolved. Sequenced input: memory CD4+ T cells sorted from blood. Subset in this sample: CD45RA-negative fraction. The receptor was derived from a man younger than 35 in good health. DNA of the CDR3: TGTGCCAGTAGTACAGGATCGAACACCGGGGAGCTGTTTTTT. Its protein product is CASSTGSNTGELFF.